This record looks at one T cell receptor beta chain sequence and its context. This receptor's antigen is unknown. It has no much larger one-base neighbor in the sample; base qualities were not kept. CDR1 is given as SGHDT and CDR2 as YYEEEE, both from the germline V gene. Between the V and J ends, shortened by 0 bases and 7 bases respectively, the junction contains 16 bases. The CDR3, from cysteine to phenylalanine, totals 15 residues. Only the CDR3 portion is preserved as DNA: 45 bases, with reading frame beginning at the first base. These data are taken from a study of shared clonotypes between healthy human individuals (dated by TCRdb to the early 2020s). Concerning the study at large: The cohort included a few men and a couple of women between 18 and 49 years of age. To increase sequencing depth and limit assay-specific biases, different laboratories used diverse techniques to prepare libraries and sequence TCR repertoires. Between about 0.85 and 10 billion PBMCs per donor were obtained by leukapheresis. To estimate repertoire size and how much clonotypes are shared between individuals, the study performed deep sequencing of blood TCR repertoires from 4 to 6 healthy adults. For each donor, CD4 naive and CD4 memory were each run on three plates, CD8 naive on two plates, and CD8 memory on one plate. Overall study results and their limits: Because the study included a small number of donors, the genetic and exposure-history diversity represented was limited. Only blood was sampled, and tissue TCR repertoires likely differ from those in blood. Based on pairwise subsampling, the degree of clonotype sharing among donors was expected to be affected by sequencing depth. Sharing across a few donors was observed for around 5% of naive CD4, over 3% of naive CD8, roughly 2.4% of memory CD4, and about 0.4% of memory CD8 clonotypes. Naive subsets generally had larger estimated clonotype richness than memory subsets. Compared with non-shared clonotypes, the clonotypes found in all four sorted-subset donors had higher generation probabilities. Rarefaction of sorted-subset datasets indicated incomplete sequencing despite the large sequencing depth.

TCR CDR3 regions were amplified from genomic DNA by multiplex PCR using the deep immunoSEQ assay. Extracted genomic DNA from each cell subset was distributed evenly across all wells of several immunoSEQ 96-well plates, and each plate was treated as a replicate. Each replicate PCR for sorted subsets received about 200 ng genomic DNA, equal to roughly 30,000 T cell genomes. The purified libraries were quantified using a Qubit 3.0 fluorometer, sized with a Bioanalyzer 2100, and then quantified again using the KAPA Library Quantification kit. Every immunoSEQ 96-well plate was sequenced on a separate single-read 150-cycle Illumina NextSeq 550 flow cell. The authors' pipeline ran thus. Because only junctional sequences without quality scores were contained in the immunoSEQ output, filtering matching that applied to full-length reads could not be performed. To assign V/J genes and CDR3, sequences were annotated using PyIR, a Python wrapper for IgBLAST v1.9, with IMGT germline references. Reads with weak V/J assignments (E-value above 1e-6), missing CDR3, stop codons, out-of-frame junctions, or ambiguous translated residues were removed. A V3J clonotype was defined by an identical inferred V gene, J gene, and CDR3 amino acid sequence. Percentage overlap between repertoires was calculated by dividing the number of shared unique clonotypes by the size of the smaller repertoire. Richness of each repertoire was evaluated using RTK rarefaction, the Chao1 estimator, and Recon v2.1 estimates of unobserved clonotypes. OLGA was used to compute generation probabilities for all TCRbeta clonotypes that the gDNA method yielded from a few donors. Sourced from immuneACCESS, this table was stored by TCRdb with only in-frame sequences that have V and J called. A share of the clones is absent; for the studies checked, an unresolved V gene accounts for under half, and the remainder has no known explanation. V, J and clone size derive from that table, while D and trimming were established from the DNA sequence. For this sample there are approximately 240,000 clones; about 65% appear just once. The ten most abundant clones make up over 8.5% of the sample.

The donors were healthy, HIV-negative adults who had no recently reported acute infections or vaccinations. Only Caucasian adults living in Nashville, Tennessee, USA were represented among the donors. Magnetic negative selection was used to enrich CD4+ T cells, after which naive cells were positively selected on CD45RA and the negative fraction became the memory subset. After blood collection by leukapheresis, PBMCs were isolated using Ficoll-Histopaque density gradient centrifugation and then cryopreserved in the vapor phase of liquid nitrogen. Analytical flow cytometry was used to check the purity and quantity of each magnetically sorted T cell population. From each sorted fraction, genomic DNA was isolated and quantified by UV absorbance on a Nanodrop 2000c.

This receptor was obtained from a man aged 25 to 40 in good health. The material sequenced was memory CD4+ T cells sorted from blood. The cell subset or site label corresponds to: CD45RA-negative fraction. The rearrangement combines TRBV5-6 with TRBJ1-2, with a weak D call of TRBD1 (5 bases match). The CDR3 region has the sequence CASSLGQRGAGGYTF. The DNA sequence is TGTGCCAGCAGCTTGGGCCAACGCGGGGCAGGTGGCTACACCTTC.